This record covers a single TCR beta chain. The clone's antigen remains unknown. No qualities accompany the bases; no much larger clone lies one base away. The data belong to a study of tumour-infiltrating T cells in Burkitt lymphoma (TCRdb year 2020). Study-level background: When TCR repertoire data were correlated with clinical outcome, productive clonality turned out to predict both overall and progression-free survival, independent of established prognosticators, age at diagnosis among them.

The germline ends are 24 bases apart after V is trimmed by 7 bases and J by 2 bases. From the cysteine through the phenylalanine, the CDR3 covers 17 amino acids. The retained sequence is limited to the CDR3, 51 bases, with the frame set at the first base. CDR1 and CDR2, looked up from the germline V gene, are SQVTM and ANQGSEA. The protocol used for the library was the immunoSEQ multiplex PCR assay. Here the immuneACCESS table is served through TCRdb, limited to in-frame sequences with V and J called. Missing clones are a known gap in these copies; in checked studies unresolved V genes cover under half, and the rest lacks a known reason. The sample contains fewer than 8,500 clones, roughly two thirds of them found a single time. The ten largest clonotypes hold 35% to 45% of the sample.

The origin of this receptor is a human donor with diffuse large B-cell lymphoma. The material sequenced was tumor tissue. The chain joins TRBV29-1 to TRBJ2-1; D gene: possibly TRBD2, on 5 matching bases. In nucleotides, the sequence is TGCAGCGCTCTTCTGGGTATAAGCCGAGGGCCCTACAATGAGCAGTTCTTC. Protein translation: CSALLGISRGPYNEQFF.